A selection of T cell receptor beta chains follows, all from one sample in a study of CD8 T cells in ankylosing spondylitis. In TCRdb, the 5' RACE reads were re-called with MiXCR into one record per CDR3 protein. The table has 750,000 to 850,000 distinct CDR3 sequences, about an eighth seen once; the top ten hold less than 0.65%. The specimen was blood, either unsorted or a sorted T cell fraction (not recorded which). Receptors originate from a male donor with ankylosing spondylitis. Both conserved end residues are part of each CDR3. The order of the fields is CDR3 DNA, CDR3 protein, V gene, D gene, J gene, clone size. A D gene is named only where the DNA matches it firmly. The size field is filled for only some rows; it gives once, few, many or a size class.

cdr3_nt: TGCGCCAGCAGCTTTTCCTTCAATGAGCAGTTCTTC
cdr3_aa: CASSFSFNEQFF
v_call: TRBV5-1
d_call: NA
j_call: TRBJ2-1
clone_size: few

cdr3_nt: TGCAGTGTATCGGGGCGTACGTCGAACACCGGGGAGCTGTTTTTT
cdr3_aa: CSVSGRTSNTGELFF
v_call: TRBV20-1
d_call: NA
j_call: TRBJ2-2
clone_size: many

cdr3_nt: TGCAGTGCCGGGGGATTCAGGGTTTCCTTCAGAGTTGGTCAGTACTTC
cdr3_aa: CSAGGFRVSFRVGQYF
v_call: TRBV20-1
d_call: NA
j_call: TRBJ2-4
clone_size: few

cdr3_nt: TGCAGTGCTCACTGGGGAAGCACAGATACGCAGTATTTT
cdr3_aa: CSAHWGSTDTQYF
v_call: TRBV20-1
d_call: NA
j_call: TRBJ2-3
clone_size: many

cdr3_nt: TGTGCCAGCAGCTTAAGAACCGCCCTTCCAAACTGGGTCACTGAAGCTTTCTTT
cdr3_aa: CASSLRTALPNWVTEAFF
v_call: TRBV11-2
d_call: NA
j_call: TRBJ1-1
clone_size: NA

cdr3_nt: TGTGCCAGCAGCCCCCGGCCTAGCGGCTACAATGAGCAGTTCTTC
cdr3_aa: CASSPRPSGYNEQFF
v_call: TRBV7-2
d_call: TRBD2
j_call: TRBJ2-1
clone_size: few

cdr3_nt: TGCAGTGCCGTACTAGCGGGAGGCTACGAGCAGTACTTC
cdr3_aa: CSAVLAGGYEQYF
v_call: TRBV20-1
d_call: TRBD2
j_call: TRBJ2-7
clone_size: NA

cdr3_nt: TGTGCCAGCAGTTTAGCGAGGACGGGCTACACCTTC
cdr3_aa: CASSLARTGYTF
v_call: TRBV12-3/TRBV12-4
d_call: NA
j_call: TRBJ1-2
clone_size: many

cdr3_nt: TGTGCCACCAGTGATCTCGGGACAGAAGCTTTCTTT
cdr3_aa: CATSDLGTEAFF
v_call: TRBV24-1
d_call: NA
j_call: TRBJ1-1
clone_size: NA

cdr3_nt: TGCAGTGCTAGACACGGAGACAATGAGCAGTTCTTC
cdr3_aa: CSARHGDNEQFF
v_call: TRBV20-1
d_call: NA
j_call: TRBJ2-1
clone_size: few

cdr3_nt: TGCGCCAGCAGCTATGAGGGAACGAACATTCAGTACTTC
cdr3_aa: CASSYEGTNIQYF
v_call: TRBV5-1
d_call: NA
j_call: TRBJ2-4
clone_size: NA

cdr3_nt: TGTGCCAGCAGCCGGCTGAGGGCCTCTACTAGCACAGATACGCAGTATTTT
cdr3_aa: CASSRLRASTSTDTQYF
v_call: TRBV5-5
d_call: NA
j_call: TRBJ2-3
clone_size: few

cdr3_nt: TGTGCCAGCAGCTCAAGCGGGAGGGGCAATGAGCAGTTCTTC
cdr3_aa: CASSSSGRGNEQFF
v_call: TRBV6-1
d_call: TRBD2
j_call: TRBJ2-1
clone_size: few

cdr3_nt: TGTGCCAGCAGTCCGAACACTAGGGGGACCACAGATACGCAGTATTTT
cdr3_aa: CASSPNTRGTTDTQYF
v_call: TRBV6-1
d_call: NA
j_call: TRBJ2-3
clone_size: NA

cdr3_nt: TGTGCCACCAGCAGAGAAACCCCCGGGACAGGGACCGGCTACACCTTC
cdr3_aa: CATSRETPGTGTGYTF
v_call: TRBV15
d_call: TRBD1
j_call: TRBJ1-2
clone_size: NA

cdr3_nt: TGCAGTGCTAGAGATGGAGGGAAGCTCCAAGAGACCCAGTACTTC
cdr3_aa: CSARDGGKLQETQYF
v_call: TRBV20-1
d_call: NA
j_call: TRBJ2-5
clone_size: few

cdr3_nt: TGTGCCAGCAGCCCCCGACTTCCCGGGGAGCTGTTTTTT
cdr3_aa: CASSPRLPGELFF
v_call: TRBV9
d_call: NA
j_call: TRBJ2-2
clone_size: NA

cdr3_nt: TGCAGTGCTTCACTCTTGGGTACTGAAGCTTTCTTT
cdr3_aa: CSASLLGTEAFF
v_call: TRBV20-1
d_call: NA
j_call: TRBJ1-1
clone_size: NA